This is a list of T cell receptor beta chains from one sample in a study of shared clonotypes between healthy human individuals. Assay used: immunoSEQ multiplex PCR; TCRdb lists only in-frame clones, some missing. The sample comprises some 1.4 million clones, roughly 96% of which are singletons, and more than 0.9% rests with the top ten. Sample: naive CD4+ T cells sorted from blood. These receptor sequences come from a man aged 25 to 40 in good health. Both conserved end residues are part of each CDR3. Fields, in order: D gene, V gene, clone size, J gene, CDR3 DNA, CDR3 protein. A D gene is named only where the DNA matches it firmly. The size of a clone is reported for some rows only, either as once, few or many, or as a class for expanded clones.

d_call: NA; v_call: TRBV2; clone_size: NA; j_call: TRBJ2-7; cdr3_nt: TGTGCCAGCAGTGATAATGGGTACCCCTACGAGCAGTACTTC; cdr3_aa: CASSDNGYPYEQYF
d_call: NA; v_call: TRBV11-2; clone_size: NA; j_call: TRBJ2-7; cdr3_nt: TGTGCCAGCAGCTTAGAACGGGCCCACGAGCAGTACTTC; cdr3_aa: CASSLERAHEQYF
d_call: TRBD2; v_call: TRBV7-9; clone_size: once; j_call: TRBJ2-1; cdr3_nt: TGTGCCAGCAGCTTAATCGCGGGGGGCGGGTACAATGAGCAGTTCTTC; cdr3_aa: CASSLIAGGGYNEQFF
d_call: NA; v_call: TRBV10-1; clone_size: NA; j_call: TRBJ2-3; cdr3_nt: TGCGCCAGCAGTGAGTCACTGGGGGGATTCACAGATACGCAGTATTTT; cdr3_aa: CASSESLGGFTDTQYF
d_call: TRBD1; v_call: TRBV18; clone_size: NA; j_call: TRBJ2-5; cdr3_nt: TGTGCCAGCTCACCACCCTCGGACAGGGGAGAGACCCAGTACTTC; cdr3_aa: CASSPPSDRGETQYF
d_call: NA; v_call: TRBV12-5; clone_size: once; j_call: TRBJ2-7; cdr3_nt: TGTGCTAGTGGTTTGTCGAGGGACAGTGATGTCCTAGGGGGGTGCTACGAGCAGTACTTC; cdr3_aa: CASGLSRDSDVLGGCYEQYF
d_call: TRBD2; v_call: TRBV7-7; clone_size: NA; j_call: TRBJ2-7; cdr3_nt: TGTGCCAGCAGCCCCCAGCGGGACTCCTACGAGCAGTACTTC; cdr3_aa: CASSPQRDSYEQYF
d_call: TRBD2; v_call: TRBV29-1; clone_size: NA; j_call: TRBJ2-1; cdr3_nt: TGCAGCGTCCGACACAGTTCTAGCGGCGAGCAGTTCTTC; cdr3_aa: CSVRHSSSGEQFF
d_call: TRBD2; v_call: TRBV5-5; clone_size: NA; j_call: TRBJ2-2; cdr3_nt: TGTGCCAGCAGCCCAGGGACTAGCGGTAGATGGGCCGGGGAGCTGTTTTTT; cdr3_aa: CASSPGTSGRWAGELFF
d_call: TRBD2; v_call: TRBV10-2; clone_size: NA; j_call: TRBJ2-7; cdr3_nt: TGCGCCAGCAGGAGGCTAGCGGGATTCTACGAGCAGTACTTC; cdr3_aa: CASRRLAGFYEQYF
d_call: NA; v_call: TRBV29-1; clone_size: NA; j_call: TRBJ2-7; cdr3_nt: TGCAGCGTTGAGGGCGGCCGTCCGTTTTCCGAGCAGTACTTC; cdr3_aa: CSVEGGRPFSEQYF
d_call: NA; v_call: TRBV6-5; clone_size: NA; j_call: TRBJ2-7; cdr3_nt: TGTGCCAGCAGCCCGAACGCCGGATCCTACGAGCAGTACTTC; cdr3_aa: CASSPNAGSYEQYF
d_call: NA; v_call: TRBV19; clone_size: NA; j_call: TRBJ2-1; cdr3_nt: TGTGCCAGTTCCCCATCATACAATGAGCAGTTCTTC; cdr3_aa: CASSPSYNEQFF
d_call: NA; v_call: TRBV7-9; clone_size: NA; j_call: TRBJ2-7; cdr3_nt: TGTGCCAGCAGCCCTTGGGAGGAGCAGTACTTC; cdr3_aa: CASSPWEEQYF
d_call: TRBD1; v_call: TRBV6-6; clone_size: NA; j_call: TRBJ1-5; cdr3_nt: TGTGCCAGCAGTCACGGGACAGCATATAGCAATCAGCCCCAGCATTTT; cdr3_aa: CASSHGTAYSNQPQHF
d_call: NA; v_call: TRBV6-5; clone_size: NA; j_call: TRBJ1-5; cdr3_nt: TGTGCCAGCAGTTACTCCCGTGATCAGCCCCAGCATTTT; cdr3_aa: CASSYSRDQPQHF
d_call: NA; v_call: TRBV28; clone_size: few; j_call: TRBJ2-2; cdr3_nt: TGTGCCAGCAGGGATCGTAACACCGGGGAGCTGTTTTTT; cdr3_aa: CASRDRNTGELFF
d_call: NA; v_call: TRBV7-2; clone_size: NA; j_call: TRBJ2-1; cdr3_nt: TGTGCCAGCAGCCCTCAAAACAATGAGCAGTTCTTC; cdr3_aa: CASSPQNNEQFF
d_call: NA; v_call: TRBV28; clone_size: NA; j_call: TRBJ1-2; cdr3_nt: TGTGCCAGCAGTTTAGCCAGTGAAGTGGGCTACTATGGCTACACCTTC; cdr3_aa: CASSLASEVGYYGYTF
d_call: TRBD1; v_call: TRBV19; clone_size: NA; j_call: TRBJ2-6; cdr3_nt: TGTGCCAGTAGCGCGACAAGAGACAGGGCCGGTGGGGCCAACGTCCTGACTTTC; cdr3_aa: CASSATRDRAGGANVLTF
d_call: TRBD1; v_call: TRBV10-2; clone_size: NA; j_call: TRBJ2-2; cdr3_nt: TGCGCCAGCAGTGACCCGGGACAGGGAAGAACCGGGGAGCTGTTTTTT; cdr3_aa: CASSDPGQGRTGELFF
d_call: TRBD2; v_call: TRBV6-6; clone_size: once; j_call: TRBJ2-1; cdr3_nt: TGTGCCAGCAGGGGACTAGCGGACCGACGATACAATGAGCAGTTCTTC; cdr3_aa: CASRGLADRRYNEQFF
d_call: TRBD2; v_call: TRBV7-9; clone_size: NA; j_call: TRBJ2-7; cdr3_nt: TGTGCCAGCAGCTTACTAGCGGGAGCGTCAGAGCAGTACTTC; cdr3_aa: CASSLLAGASEQYF
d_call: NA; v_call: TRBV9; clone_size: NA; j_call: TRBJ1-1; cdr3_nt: TGTGCCAGCAGCGTAGCTGCTAGGGGGGAAGAAGCTTTCTTT; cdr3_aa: CASSVAARGEEAFF
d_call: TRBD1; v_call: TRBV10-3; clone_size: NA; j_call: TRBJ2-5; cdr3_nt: TGTGCCATCAGCTCCGGGACAGATCAAGAGACCCAGTACTTC; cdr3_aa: CAISSGTDQETQYF
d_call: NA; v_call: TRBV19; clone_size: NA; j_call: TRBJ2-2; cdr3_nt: TGTGCCAGTAGTATGGGACGGGTCACCGGGGAGCTGTTTTTT; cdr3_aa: CASSMGRVTGELFF
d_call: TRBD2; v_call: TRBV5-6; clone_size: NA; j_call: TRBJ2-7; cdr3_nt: TGTGCCAGCAGAAAGGGACTAGCGGGTGGAGTCTACGAGCAGTACTTC; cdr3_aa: CASRKGLAGGVYEQYF
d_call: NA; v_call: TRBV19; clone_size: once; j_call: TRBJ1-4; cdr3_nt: TGTGCCAGTAGTATTTACAGGGCCTCCGAAAAACTGTTTTTT; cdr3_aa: CASSIYRASEKLFF
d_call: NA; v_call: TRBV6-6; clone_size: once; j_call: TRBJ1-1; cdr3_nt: TGTGCCAGCAGCTCTCCGAGACTTAAACCTGAAGCTTTCTTT; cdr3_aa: CASSSPRLKPEAFF
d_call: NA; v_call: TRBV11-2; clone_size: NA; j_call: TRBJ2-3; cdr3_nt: TGTGCCAGCAGCCCCATGGGTTCTACGCAGTATTTT; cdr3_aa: CASSPMGSTQYF
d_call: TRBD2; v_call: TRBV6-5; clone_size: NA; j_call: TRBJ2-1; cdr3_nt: TGTGCCAGCAGTTACGAGCGGGAGGACAATGAGCAGTTCTTC; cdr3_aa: CASSYEREDNEQFF
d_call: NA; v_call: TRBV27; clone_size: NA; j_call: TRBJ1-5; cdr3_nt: TGTGCCAGCAGTTTTAGGGGTCAGCCCCAGCATTTT; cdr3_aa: CASSFRGQPQHF
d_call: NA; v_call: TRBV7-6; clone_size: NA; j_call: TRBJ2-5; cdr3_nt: TGTGCCAGCAGCCCCGGATCGGGAGAGACCCAGTACTTC; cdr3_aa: CASSPGSGETQYF
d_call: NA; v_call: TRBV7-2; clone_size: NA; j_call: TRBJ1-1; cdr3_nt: TGTGCCAGCAGCTTAACAAGGAACACTGAAGCTTTCTTT; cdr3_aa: CASSLTRNTEAFF
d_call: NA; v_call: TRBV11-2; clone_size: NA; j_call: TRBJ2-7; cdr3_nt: TGTGCCAGCAGCTTGGTCAGCGAGCAGTACTTC; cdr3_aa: CASSLVSEQYF
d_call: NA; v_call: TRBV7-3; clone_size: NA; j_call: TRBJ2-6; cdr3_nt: TGTGCCAGCAGCGGTAATCCCGGCACTTTCTCTGGGGCCAACGTCCTGACTTTC; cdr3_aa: CASSGNPGTFSGANVLTF
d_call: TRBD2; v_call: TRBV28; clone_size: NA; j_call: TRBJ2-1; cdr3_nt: TGTGCCAGCAGCGAGGGACTAGCGGGAGGGCCTGCCTACAATGAGCAGTTCTTC; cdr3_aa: CASSEGLAGGPAYNEQFF
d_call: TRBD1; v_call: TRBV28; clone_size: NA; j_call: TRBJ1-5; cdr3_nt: TGTGCCAGCAGTTTTGGGGACAGACTTGTTATTTTGCATTTT; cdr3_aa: CASSFGDRLVILHF
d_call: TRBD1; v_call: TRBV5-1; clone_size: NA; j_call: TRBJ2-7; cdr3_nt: TGCGCCAGCAGCGGAACAACAGGGGCCTCCTACGAGCAGTACTTC; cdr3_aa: CASSGTTGASYEQYF
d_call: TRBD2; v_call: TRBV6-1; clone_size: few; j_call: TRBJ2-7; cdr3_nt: TGTGCCAGCAGCCGGACTAGCGTGTCCTACGAGCAGTACTTC; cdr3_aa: CASSRTSVSYEQYF
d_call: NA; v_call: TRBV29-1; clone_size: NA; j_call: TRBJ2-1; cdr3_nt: TGCAGCGCCCGGTGGCGGAACACCTACAATGAGCAGTTCTTC; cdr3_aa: CSARWRNTYNEQFF
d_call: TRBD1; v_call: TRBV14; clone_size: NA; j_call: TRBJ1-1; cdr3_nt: TGTGCCAGCAGCCTTCGGACAGGGGAATCCACTGAAGCTTTCTTT; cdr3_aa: CASSLRTGESTEAFF
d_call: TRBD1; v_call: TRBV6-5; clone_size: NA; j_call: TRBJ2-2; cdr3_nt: TGTGCCAGCAGTCTCCAGGGGGCGAACACCGGGGAGCTGTTTTTT; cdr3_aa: CASSLQGANTGELFF
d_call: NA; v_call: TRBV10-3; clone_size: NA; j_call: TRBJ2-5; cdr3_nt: TGTGCCACCAGCCCCCCACAAGAGACCCAGTACTTC; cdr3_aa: CATSPPQETQYF
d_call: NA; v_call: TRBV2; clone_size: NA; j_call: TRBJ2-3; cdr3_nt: TGTGCCAGCACGGTGGCAGCAGATACGCAGTATTTT; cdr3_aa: CASTVAADTQYF
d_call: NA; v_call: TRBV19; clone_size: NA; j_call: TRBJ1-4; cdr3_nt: TGTGCCAGTAGTATTACAGCAACTAATGAAAAACTGTTTTTT; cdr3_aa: CASSITATNEKLFF
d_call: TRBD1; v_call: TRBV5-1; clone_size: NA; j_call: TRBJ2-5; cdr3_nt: TGCGCCAGCAGCCCCCGGGACAGCCAAGAGACCCAGTACTTC; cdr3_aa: CASSPRDSQETQYF
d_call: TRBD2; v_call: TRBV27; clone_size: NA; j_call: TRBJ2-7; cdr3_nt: TGTGCCAGCAGTTTGGGAGTACTAGCGGGAGGGGTGAGCGACGAGCAGTACTTC; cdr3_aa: CASSLGVLAGGVSDEQYF
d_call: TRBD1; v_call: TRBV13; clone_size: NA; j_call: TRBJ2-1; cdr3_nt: TGTGCCAGCAGCTACCGTACCGGGACAGGGGACTACAATGAGCAGTTCTTC; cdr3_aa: CASSYRTGTGDYNEQFF
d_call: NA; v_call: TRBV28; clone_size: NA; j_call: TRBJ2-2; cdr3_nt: TGTGCCAGCAGTTCCCCCGGCGGGTCGGACACCGGGGAGCTGTTTTTT; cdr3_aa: CASSSPGGSDTGELFF
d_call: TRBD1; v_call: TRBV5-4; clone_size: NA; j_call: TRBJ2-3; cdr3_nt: TGTGCCAGCAGCTTGGACCGACAGGGGACAGATACGCAGTATTTT; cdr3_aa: CASSLDRQGTDTQYF
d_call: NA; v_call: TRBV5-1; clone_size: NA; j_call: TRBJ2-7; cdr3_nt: TGCGCCAGCAGCCCCCGGACGGGATCCTACGAGCAGTACTTC; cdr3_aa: CASSPRTGSYEQYF
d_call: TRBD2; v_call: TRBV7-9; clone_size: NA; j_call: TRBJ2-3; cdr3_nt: TGTGCCAGCAGCCCACTGGGACTAGCGTTAGGAGGTGAAGATACGCAGTATTTT; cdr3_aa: CASSPLGLALGGEDTQYF
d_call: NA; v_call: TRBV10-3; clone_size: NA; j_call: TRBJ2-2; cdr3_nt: TGTGCCATCAGTGACTTCGGACGGACTCCGAACACCGGGGAGCTGTTTTTT; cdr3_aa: CAISDFGRTPNTGELFF